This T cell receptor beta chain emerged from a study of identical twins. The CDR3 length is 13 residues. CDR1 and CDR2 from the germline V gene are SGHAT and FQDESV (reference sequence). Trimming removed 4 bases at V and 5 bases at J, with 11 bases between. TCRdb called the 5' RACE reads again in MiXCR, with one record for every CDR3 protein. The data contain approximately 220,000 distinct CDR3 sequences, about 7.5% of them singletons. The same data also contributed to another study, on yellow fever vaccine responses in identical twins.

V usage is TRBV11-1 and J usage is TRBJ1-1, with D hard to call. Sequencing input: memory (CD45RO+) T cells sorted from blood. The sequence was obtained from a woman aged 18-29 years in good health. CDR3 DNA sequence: TGTGCCAGCAGCTCACAACCTGGAACTGAAGCTTTCTTT. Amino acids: CASSSQPGTEAFF.